One sample yielded the 25 T cell receptor beta chains listed below, sequenced in a study of chemoradiotherapy in HPV16-positive cancers. The method was immunoSEQ multiplex PCR; TCRdb's version includes in-frame clones alone and lacks a portion of them. Of about 860 clones in the sample, roughly 94% are singletons; the top ten hold 3% to 3.5%. Sequences were derived from tumor tissue, sampled from a patient who underwent chemoradiotherapy. Every receptor here comes from a human donor with HPV-associated anogenital cancer.

The J gene is TRBJ1-2, the V gene TRBV5-6; no reliable D call. V lost 5 bases and J lost 5, with 16 bases in between. The length of the CDR3 is 14 residues. Germline V CDR1 and CDR2: SGHDT, YYEEEE. The CDR3 coding sequence is TGTGCCAGCAGTTATGAGGGTATACGGTATGGCTACACCTTC. It yields the protein CASSYEGIRYGYTF.

The V gene is TRBV7-6, the J gene TRBJ2-5; TRBD2 agrees at 9 bases. Germline V gene data show CDR1 as SGHVS and CDR2 as FNYEAQ. V trimming: 4 bases; J trimming: 2 bases; junction bases outside the gene matches: 11. The CDR3 covers 17 residues. CDR3 in DNA: TGTGCCAGCAGCTCCAGGAATCTAGCGGGGCGGCAAGAGACCCAGTACTTC. This encodes CASSSRNLAGRQETQYF.

The chain is built from TRBV4-3 and TRBJ1-2; D possibly corresponds to TRBD1 (6 bases). This CDR3 comprises 15 residues. Deletions cut 4 bases from V and 0 bases from J, with 12 bases between. Germline CDR1 and CDR2: LGHNA and YSLEER. CDR3 sequence reads: CASSPSDSANYGYTF. CDR3 nucleotides: TGCGCCAGCAGCCCTTCGGACAGCGCTAACTATGGCTACACCTTC.

This chain uses TRBV18 with TRBJ1-1; D unresolved. V was shortened by 5 bases and J by 1 base, with 8 bases between the two germline ends. Germline V gives CDR1 KGHSH, CDR2 LQKENI. The CDR3 consists of 13 residues. The CDR3 sequence is CASSDSPNTEAFF. In nucleotides, the CDR3 is TGTGCCAGCTCAGACTCACCGAACACTGAAGCTTTCTTT.

The chain's CDR3 is CASSLGNNQPQHF. The DNA of the CDR3 is TGCGCCAGCAGCTTGGGAAATAATCAGCCCCAGCATTTT. The genes are TRBV5-1 and TRBJ1-5; no firm D call. V was trimmed by 0 bases and J by 4 bases, leaving 5 bases between them. Germline loops: CDR1 SGHRS, CDR2 YFSETQ. This CDR3 spans 13 amino acids.

The chain couples TRBV19 to TRBJ1-1; D uncertain. V was cut by 2 bases and J by 8 bases, with 12 bases left in between. Germline lookup yields CDR1 LNHDA and CDR2 SQIVND (reference sequence). This CDR3 is 13 amino acids long. CDR3 nucleotides: TGTGCCAGTAGTATATCTATTGAGGGCGAAGCTTTCTTT. Its translation is CASSISIEGEAFF.

The chain is built from TRBV6-4 and TRBJ2-2; no definite D call. V gave up 5 bases and J gave up 5 bases, with 15 bases separating them. The length of the CDR3 is 15 residues. The germline V gene has CDR1 MRHNA and CDR2 SNTAGT. CDR3 in amino acids: CASSPESGGTGELFF. The CDR3 coding sequence is TGTGCCAGCAGTCCGGAATCGGGCGGAACCGGGGAGCTGTTTTTT.

V usage is TRBV5-6 and J usage is TRBJ2-2, with D perhaps matching TRBD1 or TRBD2 (5 bases each). The CDR3 length is 15 residues. Trimming removed 0 bases at V and 3 bases at J, with 9 bases between. Germline V lookup: CDR1 SGHDT, CDR2 YYEEEE. CDR3 sequence: CASSLVQGDTGELFF. DNA for the CDR3: TGTGCCAGCAGCTTGGTCCAGGGAGACACCGGGGAGCTGTTTTTT.

J is TRBJ2-1 and V is TRBV7-9, with D perhaps TRBD2 (7 bases). The CDR3 has 16 residues. Germline CDR1 is SEHNR and CDR2 is FQNEAQ (reference sequence). V was clipped by 9 bases and J by 0 bases, with 18 bases between them. CDR3 in amino acids: CASSGGGQSSYNEQFF. CDR3 nucleotide sequence: TGTGCCAGTAGTGGGGGGGGCCAGAGCTCCTACAATGAGCAGTTCTTC. Looking up the rest from reference TRBV7-9 and TRBJ2-1 gives the full variable domain: DTGVSQNPRHKITKRGQNVTFRCDPISEHNRLYWYRQTLGQGPEFLTYFQNEAQLEKSRLLSDRFSAERPKGSFSTLEIQRTEQGDSAMYLCASSGGGQSSYNEQFFGPGTRLTVL.

The chain recombines TRBV18 with TRBJ2-4, with no clear D. Germline V gives CDR1 KGHSH, CDR2 LQKENI. V lost 1 base to trimming and J lost 13 bases, with 8 bases between them. The CDR3 totals 11 residues. The CDR3 here is CASSPRDTQYF. The CDR3 bases are TGTGCCAGCTCACCACGAGACACACAGTACTTC.

This clone appeared once. V and J are TRBV19 and TRBJ1-2, with D perhaps TRBD1 (5 bases). Germline assignment: CDR1 LNHDA and CDR2 SQIVND (reference sequence). The CDR3 loop spans 13 amino acids. In nucleotides, the CDR3 is TGTGGGATACAGGATCCGGCGTACGGCGGCTACACCTTC. It translates to CGIQDPAYGGYTF.

The chain combines TRBV6-5 with TRBJ2-7, with TRBD1 matching 9 bases. Germline loops: CDR1 MNHEY, CDR2 SVGAGI. This CDR3 comprises 15 residues. V gave up 6 bases and J gave up 7 bases; unmatched junction bases: 13. The CDR3 DNA sequence: TGTGCCAGCAGGAGCACCGGGACAGGGATTCGGGAGCAGTACTTC. Its protein product is CASRSTGTGIREQYF.

V gene TRBV5-1 combines with J gene TRBJ2-7; tentative D call: TRBD2 (6 bases). Germline V gene data show CDR1 as SGHRS and CDR2 as YFSETQ. There are 14 residues in the CDR3. V was clipped by 4 bases and J by 2 bases, with 13 bases between them. CDR3 amino acids: CASSLGTLTYEQYF. The CDR3 nucleotides are TGCGCCAGCAGCCTAGGGACTTTAACCTACGAGCAGTACTTC. The variable domain in full, with the rest retrieved from reference TRBV5-1 and TRBJ2-7, is KAGVTQTPRYLIKTRGQQVTLSCSPISGHRSVSWYQQTPGQGLQFLFEYFSETQRNKGNFPGRFSGRQFSNSRSEMNVSTLELGDSALYLCASSLGTLTYEQYFGPGTRLTVT.

The CDR3: CASSYGTASGYTF. The CDR3 nucleotides are TGTGCCAGCAGCTACGGGACAGCTTCTGGCTACACCTTC. The chain carries TRBV7-3 and TRBJ1-2, with 7 bases matching TRBD1. Germline lookup yields CDR1 SGHTA and CDR2 FQGTGA. J was trimmed by 7 bases and V by 4 bases; bases with no gene match: 6. The CDR3 is 13 residues long.

V and J are TRBV5-1 and TRBJ2-3, with 8 bases aligning to TRBD1. The germline CDR1 and CDR2 sequences are SGHRS and YFSETQ. The V segment lost 8 bases and the J segment 2 bases; nucleotides outside the gene matches: 4. The CDR3 runs 13 residues. The DNA of the CDR3 is TGCGCCAGTGGACAGGGACTCACAGATACGCAGTATTTT. Translation gives CASGQGLTDTQYF.

The chain carries TRBV15 and TRBJ2-7; 7 positions match TRBD1. The CDR3 has 13 amino acids. Germline values: CDR1 LNHNV, CDR2 YYDKDF (reference sequence). V lost 6 bases and J lost 6; bases outside the gene matches: 8. The DNA of the CDR3 is TGTGCCACCAGAAGATTGTCAGGGGGCGAGCAGTACTTC. Residues: CATRRLSGGEQYF.

The chain uses TRBV6-6 and TRBJ2-1; TRBD2 matches 10 bases. Germline loops: CDR1 MNHNY, CDR2 SVGAGI (reference sequence). V shed 2 bases, J shed 5 bases, and the junction held 3 bases outside the gene matches. The CDR3 consists of 15 residues. The CDR3 sequence is CASSYASGRNNEQFF. CDR3 DNA: TGTGCCAGCAGTTACGCTAGCGGGAGAAACAATGAGCAGTTCTTC.

The rearrangement links TRBV19 to TRBJ2-7; 9 bases match TRBD1. Per the germline V gene, CDR1 is LNHDA and CDR2 is SQIVND (reference sequence). The CDR3 is made up of 14 amino acids. After removal of 4 bases from V and 5 bases from J, the junction contained 6 bases not matched to a gene. The chain's CDR3 is CASSNPGQGHEQYF. CDR3 bases: TGTGCCAGTAGTAATCCGGGACAGGGCCACGAGCAGTACTTC.

The chain recombines TRBV2 with TRBJ2-5, with TRBD2 matching 8 bases. The V gene's germline CDR1 is SNHLY and CDR2 FYNNEI. J gave up 2 bases and V 3 bases, and 2 bases lay outside the gene matches. The CDR3 spans 14 residues. The CDR3, as DNA: TGTGCCAGCAGTGAGCGGGGGGCACAAGAGACCCAGTACTTC. This sequence encodes CASSERGAQETQYF.

This CDR3 is CASSLEGHEQYF. CDR3 in DNA: TGCGCCAGCAGTCTGGAGGGCCACGAGCAGTACTTC. The chain employs TRBV23-1 and TRBJ2-7, with D maybe TRBD2 (6 bases). TRBV23-1 is flagged as an ORF with uncertain function. Deletions cut 4 bases from V and 5 bases from J, with 9 bases between. This CDR3 region has 12 residues.

The chain employs TRBV27 and TRBJ2-3; 7 bases map to TRBD1. The CDR3 is 11 residues long. Trimming cost V 5 bases and J 13 bases; bases outside gene matches: 6. The germline CDR1 and CDR2 sequences are MNHEY and SMNVEV (reference sequence). The CDR3 region is CASSRYDREYF. CDR3 DNA sequence: TGTGCCAGCAGTAGATACGACAGGGAGTATTTT.

The chain couples TRBV20-1 to TRBJ1-4; D unresolved. Trimming stripped 6 bases from V and 0 bases from J, with 2 bases between. This CDR3 is built from 11 residues. Germline-derived CDR1 and CDR2 are DFQATT and SNEGSKA (reference sequence). The CDR3 spells CSAATNEKLFF. CDR3 DNA: TGCAGTGCCGCAACTAATGAAAAACTGTTTTTT.

The V call is TRBV5-1, the J call TRBJ2-1, with D tentatively TRBD1 (5 bases). The ends were cut back, 4 bases at V and 6 bases at J, with 11 bases in the middle. CDR3 size: 13 residues. Per the germline V gene, CDR1 is SGHRS and CDR2 is YFSETQ. The CDR3 is CASSTPQGNEQFF. CDR3 nucleotide sequence: TGCGCCAGCAGCACCCCCCAGGGCAATGAGCAGTTCTTC.

This chain connects TRBV5-5 to TRBJ2-3, with 8 bases matching TRBD2. This CDR3 comprises 14 residues. Per the germline V gene, CDR1 is SGHKS and CDR2 is YYEKEE (reference sequence). The V segment lost 5 bases and the J segment 6 bases; nucleotides outside the gene matches: 8. DNA for the CDR3: TGTGCCAGCAGGGTAATAGCGGGGTCGGATACGCAGTATTTT. Translated, it gives CASRVIAGSDTQYF.

This clone has only one observation. This chain links TRBV23-1 with TRBJ2-2; D unresolved. TRBV23-1 is marked as an open reading frame, function uncertain. The germline V and J ends were trimmed by 3 bases and 7 bases, with 3 bases remaining between them. This CDR3 has 11 residues. CDR3 in DNA: TGCGCCAGCAGTCAGGGCGGGGAGCTGTTTTTT. This translates into CASSQGGELFF.